The entry below describes one T cell receptor (beta chain). The data originate from a study of blood T cell repertoires in COVID-19. Across the whole study: Researchers got acute and convalescent COVID-19 samples from the United States, Italy and Spain. PBMCs, B-cell-depleted T cells, or T cells provided the cDNA or gDNA that made up the material.

Trimming removed 8 bases at V and 3 bases at J, with 13 bases between. From germline, CDR1 is MNHEY and CDR2 SVGAGI. CDR3 length: 14 amino acids. Original analysis: Amplification of reference gene primers was used by the study to estimate nucleated cell counts. The data were produced by immunoSEQ multiplex PCR, yet TCRdb's version contains in-frame clones alone and is incomplete. The V and J calls and the clone size are those of that table, but D and trimming were determined from the DNA. The sample lists around 250,000 clones, 80% to 85% occurring once. This receptor was taken from a man over 45 with active or convalescent COVID-19. The V call is TRBV6-5, the J call TRBJ2-2; D is perhaps TRBD1 (6 bases). The sample comprised peripheral blood. The CDR3 here is CASEQGRDTGELFF. As DNA, the CDR3 is TGTGCCAGCGAACAGGGCCGCGACACCGGGGAGCTGTTTTTT.